The clone carrying this T cell receptor beta chain occurred a few times. Antigen unknown. This record belongs to a study of T cell repertoires in cytomegalovirus infection. Study-wide results and limits: There were HLA-C-restricted CMV-specific TCR beta clonotypes dominating the ex vivo response.

TCRdb redid the calling of the reads with MiXCR, one entry per CDR3 protein. Of 740,000 or so distinct CDR3 sequences listed, roughly a third are singletons. V was clipped by 3 bases and J by 2 bases; unmatched bases: 7. The CDR3 totals 19 residues. Germline V gives CDR1 ENHRY, CDR2 SYGVKD. The receptor was derived from a human donor in good health (CMV status not recorded). Some clones in this sample may be carry-over from other donors' samples. The gene calls are TRBV10-3 and TRBJ2-1; 16 bases map to TRBD2. Source material: PBMCs. The CDR3 bases are TGTGCCATCAGTGATTCCGGGACTAGCGGGAGGGGCACCTACAATGAGCAGTTCTTC. Translating gives CAISDSGTSGRGTYNEQFF.